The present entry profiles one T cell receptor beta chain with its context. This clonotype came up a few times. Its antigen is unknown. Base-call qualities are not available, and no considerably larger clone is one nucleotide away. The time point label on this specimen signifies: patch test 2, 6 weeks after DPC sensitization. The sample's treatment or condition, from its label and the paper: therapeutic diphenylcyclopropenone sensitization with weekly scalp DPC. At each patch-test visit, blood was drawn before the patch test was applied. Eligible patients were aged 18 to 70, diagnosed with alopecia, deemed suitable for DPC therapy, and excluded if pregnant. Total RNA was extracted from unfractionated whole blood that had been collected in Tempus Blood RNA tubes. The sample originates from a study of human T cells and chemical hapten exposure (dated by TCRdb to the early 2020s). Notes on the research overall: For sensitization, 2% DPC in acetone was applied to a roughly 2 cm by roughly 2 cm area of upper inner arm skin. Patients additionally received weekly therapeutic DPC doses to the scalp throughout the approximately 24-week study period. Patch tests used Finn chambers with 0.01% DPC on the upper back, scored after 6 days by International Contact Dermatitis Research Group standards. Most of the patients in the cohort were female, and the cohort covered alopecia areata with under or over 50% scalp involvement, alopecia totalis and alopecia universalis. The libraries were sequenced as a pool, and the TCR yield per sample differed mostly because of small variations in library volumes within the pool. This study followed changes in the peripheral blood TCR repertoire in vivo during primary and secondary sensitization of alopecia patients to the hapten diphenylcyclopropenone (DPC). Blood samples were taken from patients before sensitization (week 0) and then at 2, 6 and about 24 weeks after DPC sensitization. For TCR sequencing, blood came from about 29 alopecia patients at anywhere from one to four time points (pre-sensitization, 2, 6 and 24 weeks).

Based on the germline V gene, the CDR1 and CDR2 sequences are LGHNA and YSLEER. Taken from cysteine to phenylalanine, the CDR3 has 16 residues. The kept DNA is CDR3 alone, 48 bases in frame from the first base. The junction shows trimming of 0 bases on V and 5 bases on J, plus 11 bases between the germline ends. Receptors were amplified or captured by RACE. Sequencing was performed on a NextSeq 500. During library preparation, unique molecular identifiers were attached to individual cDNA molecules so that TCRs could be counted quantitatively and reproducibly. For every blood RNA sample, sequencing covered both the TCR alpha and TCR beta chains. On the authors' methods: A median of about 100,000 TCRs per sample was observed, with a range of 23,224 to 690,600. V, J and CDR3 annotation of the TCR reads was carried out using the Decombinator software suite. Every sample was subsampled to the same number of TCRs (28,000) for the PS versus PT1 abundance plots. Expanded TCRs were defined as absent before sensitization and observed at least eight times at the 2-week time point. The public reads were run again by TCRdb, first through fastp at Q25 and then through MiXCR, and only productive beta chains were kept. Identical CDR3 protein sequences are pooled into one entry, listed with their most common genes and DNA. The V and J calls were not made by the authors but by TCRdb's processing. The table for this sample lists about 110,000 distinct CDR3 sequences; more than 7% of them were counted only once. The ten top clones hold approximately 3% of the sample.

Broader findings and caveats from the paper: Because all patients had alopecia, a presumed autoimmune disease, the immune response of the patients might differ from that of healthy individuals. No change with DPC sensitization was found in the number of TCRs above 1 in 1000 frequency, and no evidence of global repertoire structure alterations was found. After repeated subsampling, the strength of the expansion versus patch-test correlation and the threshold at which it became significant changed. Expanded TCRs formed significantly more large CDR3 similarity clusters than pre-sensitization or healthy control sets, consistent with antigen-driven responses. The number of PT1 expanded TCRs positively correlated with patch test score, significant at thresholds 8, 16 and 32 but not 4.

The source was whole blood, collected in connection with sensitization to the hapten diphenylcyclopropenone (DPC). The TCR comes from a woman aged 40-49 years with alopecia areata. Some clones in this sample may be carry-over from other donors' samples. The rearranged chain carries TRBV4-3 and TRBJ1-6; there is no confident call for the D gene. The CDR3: CASSQEGGYNNSPLHF. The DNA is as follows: TGCGCCAGCAGCCAAGAGGGAGGGTATAATAATTCACCCCTCCACTTT.